This T cell receptor beta chain is from a study of T cells after yellow fever vaccination. Study outcomes and limitations: Overall, a small share of clonotypes was seen in both CD4 and CD8 compartments. Researchers cautioned that FACS-sorted repertoires could harbor abundant clonotypes contaminating from the bulk population. Researchers report a weaker secondary response that nonetheless peaked faster, day 5 versus 15.

With respect to this clonotype: Its specificity is not known.

TCR cDNA, made by 5'RACE template switching, carried an added universal primer site and UMIs. MiXCR, run by TCRdb on the 5' RACE reads, gives a single entry per CDR3 protein. The sample gives roughly 520,000 distinct CDR3 sequences, less than 25% of which show up once; around 16% is in the top ten. V shed 5 bases and J 8 bases; nucleotides not matched to a gene: 17. CDR3 length: 17 residues. Germline V gene lookup returns CDR1 SEHNR and CDR2 FQNEAQ (reference sequence). The TCR was taken from a young man who received the YFV17D yellow fever vaccine. Sequences were derived from PBMCs, sampled more than 20 days after the first yellow fever vaccination. The gene calls are TRBV7-9 and TRBJ2-1, with 8 bases matching TRBD2. The DNA of the CDR3 is TGTGCCAGCAGCCCAACGAGCGGGGGCCATCATTCGGATGAGCAGTTCTTC. Protein: CASSPTSGGHHSDEQFF.